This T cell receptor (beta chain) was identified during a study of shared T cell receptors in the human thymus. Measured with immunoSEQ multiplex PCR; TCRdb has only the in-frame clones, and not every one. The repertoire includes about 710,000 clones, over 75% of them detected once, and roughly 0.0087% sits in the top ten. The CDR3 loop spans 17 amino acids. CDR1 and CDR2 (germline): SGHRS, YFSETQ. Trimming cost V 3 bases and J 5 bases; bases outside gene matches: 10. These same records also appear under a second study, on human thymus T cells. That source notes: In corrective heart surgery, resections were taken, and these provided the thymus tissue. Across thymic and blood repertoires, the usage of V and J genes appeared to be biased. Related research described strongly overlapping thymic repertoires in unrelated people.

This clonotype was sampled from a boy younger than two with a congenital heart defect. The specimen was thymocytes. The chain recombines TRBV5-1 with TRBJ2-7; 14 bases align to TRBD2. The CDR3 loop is CASSWTSGRPLQDEQYF. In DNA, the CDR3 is TGCGCCAGCAGCTGGACTAGCGGGAGGCCTCTACAGGACGAGCAGTACTTC.